The 9 T cell receptor beta chains below come from one sample, sequenced in a study of T cells in localized non-small cell lung cancer. Using immunoSEQ multiplex PCR, the repertoire was profiled, and TCRdb retains in-frame clones only, with some absent. The profile shows about 26,000 clones, 82% of them singletons. Sequenced here: peripheral blood, sampled before any cancer treatment. The receptors derive from a woman between 40 and 69 years old with stage I lung adenocarcinoma.

This rearrangement joins TRBV6-5 to TRBJ2-7; D is possibly TRBD2 (6 bases). CDR3 length equals 13 residues. Germline CDR1 is MNHEY and CDR2 is SVGAGI. Trimming took 5 bases from V and 7 from J, leaving 15 bases between them. For the CDR3, the DNA is TGTGCCAGCAGTCGGACTACCCAGGGAGAGCAGTACTTC. As protein: CASSRTTQGEQYF.

This chain joins TRBV4-1 and TRBJ1-1, with D possibly matching TRBD1 (5 bases). Germline V lookup: CDR1 MGHRA, CDR2 YSYEKL. This CDR3 region has 13 residues. V was trimmed by 4 bases and J by 0 bases, leaving 6 bases between them. In DNA, the CDR3 is TGCGCCAGCAGCCGACAGATGAACACTGAAGCTTTCTTT. Amino acid sequence: CASSRQMNTEAFF.

The chain is built from TRBV2 and TRBJ1-5, with TRBD1 identical over 9 bases. Germline-derived CDR1 and CDR2 are SNHLY and FYNNEI. V lost 7 bases and J lost 6; bases outside the gene matches: 7. The CDR3 sequence is 14 residues long. CDR3 in amino acids: CASTEGTGTQPQHF. As DNA, the CDR3 is TGTGCCAGCACCGAGGGGACAGGGACTCAGCCCCAGCATTTT.

The chain is built from TRBV30 and TRBJ1-4; possibly TRBD1 for D (5 bases). The CDR3 is made up of 13 amino acids. The germline V gene encodes CDR1 GTSNPN and CDR2 SVGIG (reference sequence). Trimming removed 7 bases at V and 7 bases at J, with 16 bases between. The CDR3 nucleotides are TGTGCCTCCTGGGCCCGGGGCCCTGAAAAACTGTTTTTT. The encoded protein is CASWARGPEKLFF.

This clone was found once. The chain carries TRBV5-5 and TRBJ2-7; tentatively, D is TRBD1 (6 bases). CDR1 is SGHKS, CDR2 YYEKEE, per germline (reference sequence). This CDR3 has 15 amino acids. The V end was cut by 0 bases, the J end by 4 bases, with 14 bases between. The CDR3 loop reads CASSLGGTPMYEQYF. CDR3 bases: TGTGCCAGCAGCTTGGGGGGGACACCGATGTACGAGCAGTACTTC.

The chain combines TRBV6-6 with TRBJ1-1; D might be TRBD1 (5 bases). V was shortened by 7 bases and J by 3 bases, with 18 bases between the two germline ends. The CDR3 consists of 15 residues. Germline values: CDR1 MNHNY, CDR2 SVGAGI (reference sequence). The CDR3 spells CASTPPGERYTEAFF. CDR3 DNA sequence: TGTGCCAGCACCCCACCGGGGGAGAGGTACACTGAAGCTTTCTTT.

The V call is TRBV4-3, the J call TRBJ2-3; no firm D call. The CDR3 has 15 amino acids. Per the germline V gene, CDR1 is LGHNA and CDR2 is YSLEER. V gave up 1 base and J gave up 1 base, with 9 bases separating them. CDR3 DNA: TGCGCCAGCAGCCAAGTTAAGGCAGGCACAGATACGCAGTATTTT. It yields the protein CASSQVKAGTDTQYF.

V usage is TRBV7-7 and J usage is TRBJ2-5, with D perhaps being TRBD1 or TRBD2 (5 bases each). Germline CDR1 SSHAT, CDR2 FNYEAQ (reference sequence). Trimming cost V 5 bases and J 4 bases, with 20 bases left between them. The CDR3 extends over 16 amino acids. The CDR3 loop is CASSNTGGLGSETQYF. The CDR3 DNA sequence: TGTGCCAGCAGCAACACTGGGGGTCTGGGGTCAGAGACCCAGTACTTC.

The chain employs TRBV9 and TRBJ1-2; no reliable D call. From germline, CDR1 is SGDLS and CDR2 YYNGEE. CDR3 length equals 15 residues. Trimming removed 4 bases at V and 3 bases at J, with 16 bases between. The CDR3 sequence: CASSSLPSADYGYTF. In DNA form, the CDR3 reads TGTGCCAGCAGCTCCTTGCCGTCGGCAGACTATGGCTACACCTTC.